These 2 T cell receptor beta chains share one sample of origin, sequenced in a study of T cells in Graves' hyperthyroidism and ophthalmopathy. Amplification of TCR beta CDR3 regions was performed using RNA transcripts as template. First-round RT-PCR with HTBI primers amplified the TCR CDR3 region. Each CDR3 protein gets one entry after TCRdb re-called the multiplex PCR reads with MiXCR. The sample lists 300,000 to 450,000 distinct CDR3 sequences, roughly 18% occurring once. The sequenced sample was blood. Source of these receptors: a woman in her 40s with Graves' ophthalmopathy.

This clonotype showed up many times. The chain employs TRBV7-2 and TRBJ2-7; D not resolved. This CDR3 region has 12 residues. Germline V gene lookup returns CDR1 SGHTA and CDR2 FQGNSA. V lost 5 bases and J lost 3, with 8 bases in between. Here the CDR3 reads CASSPVIYEQYF. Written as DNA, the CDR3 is TGTGCCAGCAGCCCTGTTATCTACGAGCAGTACTTC.

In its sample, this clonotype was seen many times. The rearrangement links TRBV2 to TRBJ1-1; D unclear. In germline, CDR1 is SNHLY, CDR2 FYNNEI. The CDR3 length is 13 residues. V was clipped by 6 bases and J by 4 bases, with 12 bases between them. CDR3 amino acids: CASRGTGSTEAFF. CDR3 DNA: TGTGCCAGCAGAGGAACCGGGAGCACTGAAGCTTTCTTT.